These 14 T cell receptor beta chains were all obtained from the same sample, sequenced in a study of cytomegalovirus exposure and HLA in healthy donors. With 60 Vbeta and 13 Jbeta primers, the PCR was carried out. Method: immunoSEQ multiplex PCR; TCRdb's copy keeps in-frame clones and lacks some. The sample holds 150,000 to 200,000 clones, about four fifths seen once. Specimen: PBMCs. Source of these receptors: a man aged 25-45 years in good health and CMV-seropositive.

V and J are TRBV6-1 and TRBJ1-6, with D hard to call. The germline gives CDR1 MNHNS, CDR2 SASEGT. CDR3 length equals 15 residues. V was trimmed by 6 bases and J by 0 bases, leaving 9 bases between them. CDR3 sequence reads: CASRLESSYNSPLHF. CDR3 nucleotides: TGTGCCAGCAGACTAGAGAGCTCCTATAATTCACCCCTCCACTTT.

The rearrangement links TRBV27 to TRBJ2-1, with TRBD1 matching 11 bases. CDR3 length equals 17 residues. Germline CDR1 reads MNHEY; CDR2 reads SMNVEV (reference sequence). With 2 bases clipped from V and 5 bases from J, the junction kept 8 bases outside the gene matches. As DNA, the CDR3 is TGTGCCAGCAGTTTAATCCCGGGACAGGGGGGGGACAATGAGCAGTTCTTC. Protein product: CASSLIPGQGGDNEQFF.

The chain links TRBV28 to TRBJ1-2; tentatively, D is TRBD1 (5 bases). Between the trimmed V and J ends, which lost 5 bases and 4 bases, there was a span of 14 bases. This CDR3 contains 14 residues. In germline, CDR1 is MDHEN, CDR2 SYDVKM. The CDR3: CASSPPQGGYGYTF. Written as DNA, the CDR3 is TGTGCCAGCAGTCCCCCGCAGGGAGGCTATGGCTACACCTTC.

The rearrangement links TRBV19 to TRBJ2-4; a possible D gene is TRBD2 (5 bases). The V end lost 2 bases, the J end lost 1 base, and 15 bases lay between the germline ends. Germline V gene lookup returns CDR1 LNHDA and CDR2 SQIVND (reference sequence). The CDR3 is 17 amino acids. The CDR3 nucleotides read TGTGCCAGTAGTATAATTCTTGAGTCGGGGGCCAAAAACATTCAGTACTTC. It translates to CASSIILESGAKNIQYF.

The V call is TRBV4-1, the J call TRBJ1-5; TRBD1 matches at 7 bases. From germline, CDR1 is MGHRA and CDR2 YSYEKL. J lost 3 bases, V lost 4 bases, and 6 bases had no gene match. The CDR3 runs 15 residues. The CDR3 loop is CASSRGQVPNQPQHF. CDR3 nucleotides: TGCGCCAGCAGCCGAGGACAGGTTCCCAATCAGCCCCAGCATTTT.

V and J are TRBV19 and TRBJ1-5, with D possibly being TRBD1 (5 bases). The germline V and J ends were trimmed by 6 bases and 6 bases, with 18 bases remaining between them. Per germline, CDR1 LNHDA and CDR2 SQIVND (reference sequence). This CDR3 spans 15 amino acids. The CDR3, as DNA: TGTGCCAGTAGCAAGCCGTCAGGGTCGGTTCAGCCCCAGCATTTT. It specifies CASSKPSGSVQPQHF. The entire variable domain, with the rest obtained from reference TRBV19 and TRBJ1-5, is as follows: DGGITQSPKYLFRKEGQNVTLSCEQNLNHDAMYWYRQDPGQGLRLIYYSQIVNDFQKGDIAEGYSVSREKKESFPLTVTSAQKNPTAFYLCASSKPSGSVQPQHFGDGTRLSIL.

CDR3 sequence (DNA): TGTGCCAGCAGCCCCGGACTACTCCTTTACAATGAGCAGTTCTTC. Translated, it gives CASSPGLLLYNEQFF. The V call is TRBV11-3, the J call TRBJ2-1; TRBD2 might be the D (6 bases). The CDR3 totals 15 residues. The germline CDR1 and CDR2 sequences are SGHNT and YENEEA. Between the trimmed V and J ends, which lost 5 bases and 4 bases, there was a span of 15 bases.

J is TRBJ1-6 and V is TRBV7-9; TRBD1 is a possible D gene (5 bases). CDR1 and CDR2 from the germline V gene are SEHNR and FQNEAQ (reference sequence). This CDR3 comprises 14 residues. V gave up 5 bases and J gave up 8 bases, with 13 bases separating them. The CDR3 sequence: CASSLGGLDSPLHF. In DNA, the CDR3 is TGTGCCAGCAGCCTGGGGGGTTTGGATTCACCCCTCCACTTT.

The chain carries TRBV30 and TRBJ1-2; D remains ambiguous. CDR3 length: 12 residues. Germline-derived CDR1 and CDR2 are GTSNPN and SVGIG (reference sequence). Trimming took off 0 bases at V and 4 bases at J, with 6 bases between the two ends. The CDR3 reads CAWSVSSYGYTF. The CDR3 DNA reads TGTGCCTGGAGTGTTTCCAGCTATGGCTACACCTTC.

This chain links TRBV2 with TRBJ1-1; 7 bases are shared with TRBD1. Germline V CDR1 and CDR2: SNHLY, FYNNEI. CDR3 length: 15 residues. V was clipped by 4 bases and J by 1 base; unmatched bases: 6. The CDR3 here is CASSAPGQANTEAFF. CDR3 in DNA: TGTGCCAGCAGTGCCCCAGGACAGGCGAACACTGAAGCTTTCTTT.

The V and J genes are TRBV5-1 and TRBJ2-7; a possible D gene is TRBD1 (5 bases). Trimming left V 0 bases short and J 1 base short, with 5 bases between. Germline V gene sequence: CDR1 SGHRS, CDR2 YFSETQ. The CDR3 sequence is 13 residues long. This CDR3 is CASSLGQSYEQYF. The CDR3 region has the DNA TGCGCCAGCAGCTTGGGACAGTCCTACGAGCAGTACTTC.

The J gene is TRBJ2-5, the V gene TRBV11-3; D might be TRBD2 (6 bases). Germline V gene sequence: CDR1 SGHNT, CDR2 YENEEA. This CDR3 contains 17 residues. Trimming cost V 7 bases and J 5 bases, with 26 bases left between them. The DNA of the CDR3 is TGTGCCAGCACCTCCTCGGCAGGGCGGGGTTCGGGGGAGACCCAGTACTTC. Translation: CASTSSAGRGSGETQYF.

V and J are TRBV19 and TRBJ1-5, with 7 bases identical to TRBD1. The CDR3 is 14 amino acids. Trimming took 8 bases from V and 1 from J; bases not matched to a gene: 5. The germline gives CDR1 LNHDA, CDR2 SQIVND (reference sequence). The CDR3, as DNA: TGTGCCAGTCAGGACAGGATCAGCAATCAGCCCCAGCATTTT. Its translation: CASQDRISNQPQHF.

The chain joins TRBV9 to TRBJ1-3; TRBD1 matches 7 bases. Germline loops: CDR1 SGDLS, CDR2 YYNGEE. Losses at the gene ends were 0 bases for V and 4 bases for J; bases not matched to a gene: 4. The CDR3 is 15 amino acids. CDR3 nucleotide sequence: TGTGCCAGCAGCGTAGACAGGGGAAAGGGAAACACCATATATTTT. Protein: CASSVDRGKGNTIYF. The whole variable domain, filled in from reference TRBV9 and TRBJ1-3, reads DSGVTQTPKHLITATGQRVTLRCSPRSGDLSVYWYQQSLDQGLQFLIQYYNGEERAKGNILERFSAQQFPDLHSELNLSSLELGDSALYFCASSVDRGKGNTIYFGEGSWLTVV.